A single sample is the source of the 30 T cell receptor beta chains below, sequenced in a study of tumor-infiltrating lymphocytes in primary liver carcinoma. Synthesis of TCR beta cDNA was carried out from approximately 500 ng total RNA with a constant-region primer. Employing slightly modified ARM-PCR, three nested multiplex PCR rounds were run, and these gave rise to the TCR beta libraries. It was with TRBV1-TRBV30 forward primers and a C-beta reverse primer that the first two PCR rounds were run, at approximately 9 cycles each. Via MiXCR, TCRdb re-called the multiplex PCR reads, giving one row per CDR3 protein. The sample includes 45,000 to 55,000 distinct CDR3 sequences, over 65% seen only once; the top ten take around 30%. Between roughly 17 and 30 mg of unsorted bulk tissue served as the source from which RNA and DNA were co-extracted. The sequenced sample was liver tumor tissue from sampling region 5. Subset in this sample: tumor region T5, tumor centre. Every receptor here comes from a man aged 35 to 55 with primary liver carcinoma and hepatitis B virus infection.

The rearrangement links TRBV6-5 to TRBJ2-1, with 7 bases fitting TRBD2. Germline CDR1 MNHEY, CDR2 SVGAGI. This CDR3 comprises 16 residues. CDR3 in DNA: TGTGCGGGCAGTTATAGCGGCGGTCTAGCGGCATATGGGCAATTCTTC. This gives the protein CAGSYSGGLAAYGQFF.

CDR3 DNA: TGCGCCAGCAGCTGCGGACAGGGGTCTCTCTACAATGAGCAGTTCTTC. Translated, it gives CASSCGQGSLYNEQFF. This chain uses TRBV4-1 with TRBJ2-1; 9 positions agree with TRBD1. This CDR3 spans 16 amino acids. V lost 5 bases and J lost 3; bases outside the gene matches: 8. Germline CDR1 MGHRA, CDR2 YSYEKL.

CDR3 protein: CSVAPRWQGDTQYF. In DNA, the CDR3 is TGCAGCGTTGCTCCTAGGTGGCAGGGGGATACGCAGTATTTT. The chain is built from TRBV29-1 and TRBJ2-3; perhaps TRBD1 as D (6 bases). The V and J ends lost 4 bases and 6 bases respectively, with 17 bases between them. This CDR3 has 14 residues. Germline V CDR1 and CDR2: SQVTM, ANQGSEA.

Worth noting for this clonotype: One base away lies a much larger clone, so this may be a sequencing read error. The rearrangement uses TRBV30 and TRBJ2-6; 10 bases map to TRBD1. CDR3 length equals 16 residues. The germline CDR1 and CDR2 sequences are GTSNPN and SVGIG (reference sequence). Trimming at V came to 3 bases and at J to 2 bases, leaving 4 bases not matched to a gene. The CDR3 DNA sequence: TGTGCCTGGAGCACGGGACAGGGGACTGGGGCCAACGTCCTGACTTTC. Its translation: CAWSTGQGTGANVLTF. Complete variable domain (other parts from reference TRBV30 and TRBJ2-6): SQTIHQWPATLVQPVGSPLSLECTVEGTSNPNLYWYRQAAGRGLQLLFYSVGIGQISSEVPQNLSASRPQDRQFILSSKKLLLSDSGFYLCAWSTGQGTGANVLTFGAGSRLTVL.

This clonotype was detected ten times or more. The chain has TRBV7-9 and TRBJ1-1; D is possibly TRBD1 (6 bases). The ends were cut back, 8 bases at V and 5 bases at J, with 18 bases in the middle. Germline V gene sequence: CDR1 SEHNR, CDR2 FQNEAQ (reference sequence). The CDR3 contains 14 residues. The DNA of the CDR3 is TGTGCCAGCCTACGGGGGGCGACGGGAACTGAAGCTTTCTTT. Protein sequence: CASLRGATGTEAFF.

A note on this clonotype: The junction departs from germline at one end; a sequencing error may be responsible. The chain uses TRBV11-2 and TRBJ2-5, with D perhaps TRBD2 (6 bases). CDR3 length: 16 residues. Germline loops: CDR1 SGHAT, CDR2 FQNNGV. The CDR3 bases are TGTACCAGCAGCTTAAGGAGTAGCGGCCCGGGGAAGACCCAGTACTTC. It is translated as CTSSLRSSGPGKTQYF.

In this sample, this clonotype turned up once. This rearrangement joins TRBV6-5 to TRBJ2-1; 11 nucleotides match TRBD2. The junction had 8 bases not matched to a gene; V was cut back by 5 bases and J by 2 bases. The germline CDR1 and CDR2 sequences are MNHEY and SVGAGI. This CDR3 region has 17 residues. CDR3: CASSILGTSGTYNEQFF. For the CDR3, the DNA is TGTGCCAGCAGTATCCTCGGGACTAGCGGTACCTACAATGAGCAGTTCTTC.

In its sample, this clonotype was seen once. Being one base from a much bigger clone, this may be a read error. The chain couples TRBV2 to TRBJ2-2; 7 bases are a match to TRBD1. The CDR3 has 15 amino acids. CDR1 and CDR2 (germline): SNHLY, FYNNEI. The CDR3 spells CASSYDRVNTEELFF. The CDR3 coding sequence is TGTGCCAGCAGTTACGACAGGGTTAACACCGAGGAGCTGTTTTTT.

Remarks on this clonotype: The final CDR3 position lacks the conserved phenylalanine or tryptophan, pointing to a likely read error. The chain uses TRBV12-3 or TRBV12-4 and TRBJ2-7; D perhaps matches TRBD2 (6 bases). Trimming stripped 7 bases from V and 4 bases from J, with 20 bases between. CDR3 length equals 15 residues. This chain's CDR3 is CASTEPGLPFYEQYL. The CDR3 coding sequence is TGTGCCAGCACCGAACCGGGACTGCCTTTTTACGAGCAGTACCTC.

This clonotype was picked up many times. The V gene is TRBV4-2, the J gene TRBJ2-3; D is unclear. This CDR3 contains 15 residues. Trimming took off 0 bases at V and 8 bases at J, with 15 bases between the two ends. Germline CDR1 LGHNA, CDR2 YNFKEQ. The CDR3 nucleotides are TGTGCCAGCAGCCAAGACCTAACCATTTCTGGTACGCAGTATTTT. Translation: CASSQDLTISGTQYF.

This clonotype was found once. One junction end disagrees with the germline gene, perhaps due to a read error. The chain employs TRBV7-8 and TRBJ2-5, with 8 bases identical to TRBD1. The CDR3 is made up of 14 amino acids. Germline lookup yields CDR1 SGHVS and CDR2 FQNEAQ. In nucleotides, the CDR3 is TGTGCCAGCTGCCCCCGGACAGGGCAAGAGACCCAATACTTC. Its protein product is CASCPRTGQETQYF.

In its sample, this clonotype was seen once. The rearrangement joins TRBV9 to TRBJ1-1; tentative D call: TRBD1 (6 bases). Germline lookup yields CDR1 SGDLS and CDR2 YYNGEE. Trimming took off 1 base at V and 4 bases at J, with 11 bases between the two ends. The CDR3 has 14 amino acids. The CDR3 here is CASSVTGRGTEAFF. The CDR3 DNA reads as TGTGCCAGCAGCGTAACAGGGAGGGGCACTGAAGCTTTCTTT.

With regard to this clonotype: One end of the junction varies from germline; a read error may be responsible. The rearrangement joins TRBV5-1 to TRBJ2-7; the D is unclear. This CDR3 region has 14 residues. Germline V gene data show CDR1 as SGHRS and CDR2 as YFSETQ. The CDR3 reads CASSLVVGGGEQYF. Written as DNA, the CDR3 is TGTGCCAGCAGCTTGGTTGTGGGTGGCGGCGAGCAGTACTTC.

This sequence joins TRBV11-3 and TRBJ2-1; 9 bases align to TRBD2. This CDR3 is 19 amino acids long. Germline lookup yields CDR1 SGHNT and CDR2 YENEEA. V gave up 2 bases and J gave up 3 bases; unmatched junction bases: 14. The CDR3, as DNA: TGTGCCAGCAGCTTATGTCTCTATGCGGGAGGGCTGATCTACAATGAGCAGTTCTTC. It is translated as CASSLCLYAGGLIYNEQFF.

As to this clonotype: Just one base apart from a much larger clone, this may be a read error. This sequence joins TRBV28 and TRBJ2-7, with D possibly TRBD2 on 5 matching bases. In germline, CDR1 is MDHEN, CDR2 SYDVKM. The CDR3 length is 15 residues. V lost 5 bases and J 2 bases, leaving 16 bases between the germline ends. The CDR3 here is CASSPAGIRAYEQYF. The CDR3 DNA sequence: TGTGCCAGCAGTCCCGCCGGGATACGGGCCTACGAGCAGTACTTC.

Details on this clonotype: A junction boundary mismatches the germline segment, possibly from a read error. This chain joins TRBV11-2 and TRBJ2-7; 9 bases are shared with TRBD1. The length of the CDR3 is 15 residues. Germline-derived CDR1 and CDR2 are SGHAT and FQNNGV. CDR3 bases: TGTGCCAGTAACTCTACAGGGGGCCGGAGGTACGAGCGGTACTTC. This gives the protein CASNSTGGRRYERYF.

This clonotype appeared a few times. V gene TRBV11-2 combines with J gene TRBJ2-1; 14 bases are shared with TRBD2. V trimming: 3 bases; J trimming: 8 bases; junction bases outside the gene matches: 15. Germline CDR1 and CDR2: SGHAT and FQNNGV. The CDR3 extends over 19 amino acids. CDR3 region: CASSFQWVPGTSGSHEQFF. CDR3 bases: TGTGCCAGCAGCTTCCAATGGGTGCCTGGGACTAGCGGGAGTCATGAGCAGTTCTTC. Drawing the rest from reference TRBV11-2 and TRBJ2-1, the complete variable domain is EAGVAQSPRYKIIEKRQSVAFWCNPISGHATLYWYQQILGQGPKLLIQFQNNGVVDDSQLPKDRFSAERLKGVDSTLKIQPAKLEDSAVYLCASSFQWVPGTSGSHEQFFGPGTRLTVL.

CDR3 residues: CASSIGTSRQTDTQYF. CDR3 in DNA: TGTGCCAGCAGCATCGGGACTAGCAGACAAACAGATACGCAGTATTTT. The V and J genes are TRBV11-1 and TRBJ2-3; the match to TRBD2 covers 9 bases. V was clipped by 5 bases and J by 3 bases; unmatched bases: 9. Germline CDR1 SGHAT, CDR2 FQDESV (reference sequence). CDR3 length: 16 amino acids.

To note about this clonotype: A junction end diverges from the germline sequence, so it may reflect a read error. The V call is TRBV11-1, the J call TRBJ2-3; 8 bases are a match to TRBD2. The CDR3 is 16 residues long. Germline values: CDR1 SGHAT, CDR2 FQDESV (reference sequence). The CDR3 coding sequence is TGTGCCAGCAACAAGGGACTAGGGGTTAGCACGGATACGCAGTATTTT. It specifies CASNKGLGVSTDTQYF.

This clonotype was recorded many times. The rearrangement links TRBV4-1 to TRBJ1-1; D may be TRBD1 (5 bases). Germline-derived CDR1 and CDR2 are MGHRA and YSYEKL. There are 14 residues in the CDR3. Trimming removed 2 bases from V and 8 bases from J, with 15 bases in between. CDR3 loop: CASSQITGGAEAFF. In nucleotides, the CDR3 is TGCGCCAGCAGCCAAATTACAGGAGGCGCGGAAGCTTTCTTT.

This clonotype was detected ten times or more. The chain combines TRBV6-6 with TRBJ2-7; D may be TRBD1 (5 bases). This CDR3 has 14 amino acids. The V gene's germline CDR1 is MNHNY and CDR2 SVGAGI (reference sequence). In DNA, the CDR3 is TGTGCCAGCAGTTACGGGGCGCCCATCTCGGAAATCGTGGTC. Its translation: CASSYGAPISEIVV.

In regard to this clonotype: This may arise from a read error, as a much more abundant clone is one base away. This chain links TRBV28 with TRBJ2-5; the match to TRBD2 covers 9 bases. The CDR3 spans 15 residues. Trimming cost V 8 bases and J 3 bases; bases outside gene matches: 10. In germline, CDR1 is MDHEN, CDR2 SYDVKM. CDR3: CASGTLLAGKETQYF. The CDR3 nucleotides are TGTGCCAGCGGGACCTTACTAGCGGGTAAAGAGACCCAGTACTTC.

This clonotype is medium-sized (0.01 to 0.1%). This rearrangement joins TRBV6-1 to TRBJ1-2; 7 nucleotides match TRBD1. The CDR3 has 15 residues. V shed 6 bases and J 3 bases; nucleotides not matched to a gene: 10. CDR1 is MNHNS and CDR2 is SASEGT in the germline V gene. CDR3 sequence (DNA): TGTGCCAGCAGCATGGCAGGGGGTATTGACTATGGCTACACCTTC. Amino acids: CASSMAGGIDYGYTF.

This clonotype was seen repeatedly, ten times or more. The CDR3 loop reads CSVEVLTSGRAGETQYF. DNA for the CDR3: TGCAGCGTTGAAGTCCTAACTAGCGGGAGGGCCGGGGAGACCCAGTACTTC. The J gene is TRBJ2-5, the V gene TRBV29-1; 13 bases match TRBD2. Looked up from germline, CDR1 is SQVTM and CDR2 is ANQGSEA. There are 17 residues in the CDR3. J lost 5 bases, V lost 1 base, and 10 bases had no gene match.

The V and J genes are TRBV6-6 and TRBJ1-4; weak D call: TRBD1 (5 bases). There are 15 residues in the CDR3. V lost 10 bases to trimming and J lost 7 bases, with 22 bases between them. Looked up from germline, CDR1 is MNHNY and CDR2 is SVGAGI (reference sequence). The CDR3 DNA reads as TGTGCCAACAGCTATCGACAGCGGGACGCTGAAAAACTGTTTTTT. Encoded protein: CANSYRQRDAEKLFF.

This clonotype showed up many times. One base away lies a much larger clone, so this may be a sequencing read error. The V gene is TRBV12-3 or TRBV12-4, the J gene TRBJ2-7; no clear D gene. The CDR3 totals 13 residues. The CDR3 protein is CASSLRESYEQCF. CDR3 nucleotide sequence: TGTGCCAGCAGTTTAAGGGAATCCTACGAGCAGTGCTTC.

Points on this clonotype: Sequence at one end of the junction differs from germline and may be a read error. The gene calls are TRBV5-1 and TRBJ2-6, with 8 positions matching TRBD1. CDR3 length: 18 amino acids. Per the germline V gene, CDR1 is SGHRS and CDR2 is YFSETQ. CDR3 DNA: TGCGCCAGCGGCTTGCAGGCAGGGGGCTACTCTGGAGCCAACGTCCTGACTTTC. This translates into CASGLQAGGYSGANVLTF.

As for this clonotype: Possible read error: a much larger clone is one base away. This chain joins TRBV5-1 and TRBJ2-7; TRBD2 aligns across 7 bases. V was clipped by 0 bases and J by 3 bases; unmatched bases: 3. The germline CDR1 and CDR2 sequences are SGHRS and YFSETQ. CDR3 length: 14 residues. This CDR3 is CASSLAGGFYEQYF. As DNA, the CDR3 is TGCGCCAGCAGCTTGGCCGGGGGGTTCTACGAGCAGTACTTC. The whole variable domain, filled in from reference TRBV5-1 and TRBJ2-7, reads KAGVTQTPRYLIKTRGQQVTLSCSPISGHRSVSWYQQTPGQGLQFLFEYFSETQRNKGNFPGRFSGRQFSNSRSEMNVSTLELGDSALYLCASSLAGGFYEQYFGPGTRLTVT.

As for this clonotype: Mismatch with germline at one junction end may stem from a read error. The genes are TRBV11-2 and TRBJ2-1; TRBD2 aligns across 8 bases. This CDR3 contains 16 residues. CDR1 is SGHAT, CDR2 FQNNGV, per germline. The CDR3 nucleotides are TGTGCCAGTAGCTTTCGACAAGCGGGAGATTTCAACGAGCAGTTCTTC. Translating it yields CASSFRQAGDFNEQFF. Supplemented by reference TRBV11-2 and TRBJ2-1, the full variable domain reads EAGVAQSPRYKIIEKRQSVAFWCNPISGHATLYWYQQILGQGPKLLIQFQNNGVVDDSQLPKDRFSAERLKGVDSTLKIQPAKLEDSAVYLCASSFRQAGDFNEQFFGPGTRLTVL.

As regards this clonotype: As the CDR3 is not closed by the conserved phenylalanine or tryptophan, this likely results from a read error. The chain recombines TRBV11-2 with TRBJ1-2; 7 nucleotides agree with TRBD1. The CDR3 loop spans 14 amino acids. CDR1 and CDR2 from the germline V gene are SGHAT and FQNNGV. The CDR3 DNA reads as TGTGTCAACAGCCCAGCCGACAGGGACTATGGCTACACCTTA. It is translated as CVNSPADRDYGYTL.